The 9 T cell receptor beta chains listed next were all sequenced from one sample in a study of shared clonotypes between healthy human individuals. This table comes from immunoSEQ multiplex PCR, and its TCRdb copy is limited to in-frame clones, with some not included. The sample lists 2 million to 2.5 million clones; approximately 96% were seen once. Material: naive CD4+ T cells sorted from blood. The subset was: CD45RA+ positively selected. These TCRs come from a man aged 18 to 30 in good health.

The CDR3 sequence: CASSSTGTPYEQYF. The CDR3 DNA follows: TGTGCCAGCAGCTCCACCGGGACACCCTACGAGCAGTACTTC. The rearrangement joins TRBV7-9 to TRBJ2-7; maybe TRBD1 (6 bases). Germline-derived CDR1 and CDR2 are SEHNR and FQNEAQ (reference sequence). This CDR3 has 14 amino acids. Trimming pared 4 bases from V and 2 bases from J, leaving 12 bases between.

The rearrangement joins TRBV7-2 to TRBJ1-1; D uncertain. Germline V gene sequence: CDR1 SGHTA, CDR2 FQGNSA. The V gene lost 5 bases and the J gene lost 1 base, with 8 bases spanning the gap. CDR3 size: 13 residues. The CDR3 reads CASSQIKNTEAFF. The CDR3 DNA reads TGTGCCAGCAGCCAAATTAAGAACACTGAAGCTTTCTTT.

Regarding this clone: Additional DNA sequences in this sample encode the identical CDR3. CDR3 sequence (DNA): TGTGCCAGCAGCTTGAGGCTAGCGGGGGGCCAAGAGACCCAGTACTTC. This translates into CASSLRLAGGQETQYF. V and J are TRBV5-4 and TRBJ2-5; 11 positions match TRBD2. The CDR3 length is 16 residues. The ends lost 1 base at V and 1 base at J; junction bases unmatched: 3. CDR1 and CDR2 (germline): SGHNT, YYREEE (reference sequence).

V and J are TRBV2 and TRBJ1-2; the D gene is possibly TRBD1 (6 bases). The germline V gene has CDR1 SNHLY and CDR2 FYNNEI. The V and J ends lost 7 bases and 1 base respectively, with 13 bases between them. CDR3 length: 14 residues. CDR3 loop: CASIIGQYNYGYTF. CDR3 nucleotides: TGTGCCAGCATTATCGGACAGTATAACTATGGCTACACCTTC.

The chain is built from TRBV30 and TRBJ2-7, with D possibly being TRBD2 (7 bases). Germline assignment: CDR1 GTSNPN and CDR2 SVGIG (reference sequence). The ends were cut back, 0 bases at V and 0 bases at J, with 18 bases in the middle. The CDR3 consists of 17 residues. This CDR3 is CAWSVGGVAPSSYEQYF. CDR3 in DNA: TGTGCCTGGAGTGTAGGGGGGGTGGCTCCCAGCTCCTACGAGCAGTACTTC.

This sequence joins TRBV7-2 and TRBJ1-3, with no clear D. The CDR3 is made up of 14 amino acids. Germline values: CDR1 SGHTA, CDR2 FQGNSA. V shed 0 bases and J shed 3 bases, with 6 bases lying between them. The CDR3 sequence is CASSLAYIGNTIYF. The DNA for the CDR3 is TGTGCCAGCAGCTTAGCATACATTGGAAACACCATATATTTT.

CDR3 nucleotide sequence: TGCAGCGTTGATGGAGGACAGCCTACGCGGCGAGGCTACACCTTC. Protein: CSVDGGQPTRRGYTF. V usage is TRBV29-1 and J usage is TRBJ1-2, with TRBD1 as a possible D gene (6 bases). CDR1 SQVTM and CDR2 ANQGSEA come from the germline V gene. The CDR3 length is 15 residues. V was pared by 3 bases and J by 8 bases, with 22 bases between.

This clone appeared a few times. The chain employs TRBV6-5 and TRBJ1-2; D might be TRBD1 (6 bases). With 7 bases removed from V and 8 bases from J, the gap between germline ends came to 14 bases. Germline V gives CDR1 MNHEY, CDR2 SVGAGI. The CDR3 is 12 amino acids. The CDR3 sequence is CASTRSGAGYTF. DNA of the CDR3: TGTGCCAGCACCCGCTCGGGGGCCGGCTACACCTTC.

This rearrangement joins TRBV5-4 to TRBJ2-5, with TRBD2 as a possible D gene (7 bases). The V end was cut by 4 bases, the J end by 2 bases, with 15 bases between. The CDR3 spans 15 residues. The V gene's germline CDR1 is SGHNT and CDR2 YYREEE (reference sequence). The CDR3 bases are TGTGCCAGCAGCCTGGGGGGGGCGATACAAGAGACCCAGTACTTC. Amino acids: CASSLGGAIQETQYF.